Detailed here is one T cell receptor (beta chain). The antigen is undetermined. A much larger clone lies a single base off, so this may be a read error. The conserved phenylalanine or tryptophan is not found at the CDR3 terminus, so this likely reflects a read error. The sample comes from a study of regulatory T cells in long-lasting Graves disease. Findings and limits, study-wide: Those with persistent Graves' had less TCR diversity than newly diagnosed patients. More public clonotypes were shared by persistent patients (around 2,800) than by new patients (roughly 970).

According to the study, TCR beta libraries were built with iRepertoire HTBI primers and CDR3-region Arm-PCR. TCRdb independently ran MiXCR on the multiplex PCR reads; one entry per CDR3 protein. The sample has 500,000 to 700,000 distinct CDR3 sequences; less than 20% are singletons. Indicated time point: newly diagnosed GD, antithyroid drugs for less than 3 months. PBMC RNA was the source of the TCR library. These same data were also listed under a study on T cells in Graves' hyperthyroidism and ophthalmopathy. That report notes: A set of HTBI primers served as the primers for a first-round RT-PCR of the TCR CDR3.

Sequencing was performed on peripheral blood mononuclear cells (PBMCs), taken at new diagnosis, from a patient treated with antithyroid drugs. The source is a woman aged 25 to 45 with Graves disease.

CDR3 in DNA: TGTGCCAGCAGCTTAGTAGGGGGACTAGCATTCAATGAGCAGTTCCTC. Encoded protein: CASSLVGGLAFNEQFL. This chain joins TRBV11-2 and TRBJ2-1; 9 nucleotides agree with TRBD2. CDR1 and CDR2 (germline): SGHAT, FQNNGV. With V trimmed by 1 base and J by 6 bases, 7 bases remained unmatched. This CDR3 has 16 amino acids.